This TCR beta chain came from a study of TIL therapy for anti-PD-1-resistant metastatic lung cancer. Study-wide background: A handful of tumors were EGFR-mutant and two were ALK-rearranged.

This CDR3 has 17 residues. The germline V gene encodes CDR1 LGHNA and CDR2 YSLEER. V gave up 1 base and J gave up 4 bases, with 14 bases separating them. The libraries were made with immunoSEQ v3. Only in-frame clones appear in the TCRdb table, and some are missing; sequencing was by immunoSEQ multiplex PCR. The sample lists about 100,000 clones, around three fifths seen once, with approximately 11% in the top ten. The time point: pre-treatment sample, taken before nivolumab and TIL therapy. Pleural nodules or supraclavicular lymph nodes made up most of the excised metastases sampled. Tumors were harvested before any PD-1/PD-L1 blockade. Study-wide results and limits: Patients were highly selected, enriched for treatment-naive, never-smoker and oncogene-addicted cases. TIL cultures after expansion showed higher clonality and lower diversity than baseline tumor (median approximately 6% vs 31%).

About this clone: The antigen remains unidentified.

Sequenced here: tumor tissue, sampled at baseline. The chain has TRBV4-3 and TRBJ2-6, with D possibly matching TRBD1 (6 bases). This TCR came from a person aged 25 to 80 with non-small cell lung cancer. The CDR3 region is CASSQGVQGSGANVLTF. The CDR3 DNA sequence: TGCGCCAGCAGCCAAGGAGTACAGGGATCCGGGGCCAACGTCCTGACTTTC.